The T cell receptor beta chain described here comes from a study of cytomegalovirus exposure and HLA in healthy donors. Study findings and constraints: Among TCR sequences, most were rare, though some public TCRs appeared in many donors. The productive fraction for most TCR beta V segments was about 87% or about 30% in an earlier analysis.

These donors, healthy bone marrow donors, were studied. Of note for this clone: Its antigen is not known.

The PCR had 60 Vbeta and 13 Jbeta primers. As originally analysed: Per a later analysis, the number of unique TCR beta chains was around 80 million, of which 9 million to 14 million were shared. Using immunoSEQ multiplex PCR, the repertoire was profiled, and TCRdb retains in-frame clones only, with some absent. The DNA was the basis for D and trimming; V, J and clone size are from that table. The table includes approximately 170,000 clones, approximately 84% detected once. Material: PBMCs. The sequence derives from a woman between 45 and 65 years old in good health and CMV-seropositive.

CDR3 region: CASSQTQGKGSNQPQHF. The CDR3 DNA is TGCGCCAGCAGCCAAACACAGGGGAAGGGGAGCAATCAGCCCCAGCATTTT. The V and J genes are TRBV4-3 and TRBJ1-5, with TRBD1 matching 7 bases. Germline CDR1 and CDR2: LGHNA and YSLEER. The ends lost 2 bases at V and 1 base at J; junction bases unmatched: 8. CDR3 length equals 17 residues.